This T cell receptor beta chain originates from a study of a mutant IDH1 vaccine in newly diagnosed glioma. Study context: Treated patients had a mean age of about 37 years and a sex split that was roughly 60% male and roughly 40% female. Standard pretreatment was either radiotherapy, temozolomide, or, for most, radiochemotherapy with temozolomide. Findings of the study overall: Changes in the top peripheral T cell clonotypes seemingly had no bearing on pseudoprogression.

Time point specified: week 47, end of study. All doses held 300 ug of mutant IDH1 20-mer peptide, with topical imiquimod. To note about this clone: Its antigen is not identified.

Generated by immunoSEQ multiplex PCR, the TCRdb table keeps only in-frame clones and is missing some. The sample includes about 56,000 clones, around three quarters of them seen just once. The sample consisted of PBMCs, taken from a glioma patient whose treatment included an IDH1 peptide vaccine. The receptor comes from a man aged 50 to 59 with glioma.

The CDR3 region is CASSLAPGMGYEQYF. In DNA, the CDR3 is TGTGCCAGCAGCTTAGCCCCAGGGATGGGCTACGAGCAGTACTTC. The chain links TRBV7-2 to TRBJ2-7, with D possibly matching TRBD1 (5 bases). This CDR3 region has 15 residues. The germline V and J ends were trimmed by 0 bases and 3 bases, with 12 bases remaining between them. Germline assignment: CDR1 SGHTA and CDR2 FQGNSA.